This T cell receptor beta chain was sequenced in a study of blood T cell repertoires in COVID-19. The method was immunoSEQ multiplex PCR; TCRdb's version includes in-frame clones alone and lacks a portion of them. Here the sample spans about 140,000 clones, 65% to 85% being singletons. V was cut by 5 bases and J by 9 bases, with 19 bases left in between. The germline V gene encodes CDR1 SEHNR and CDR2 FQNEAQ (reference sequence). The CDR3 is 14 residues long. V is TRBV7-9 and J is TRBJ1-2; D may be TRBD1 (6 bases). The material sequenced was peripheral blood. This TCR was sampled from a woman in her sixties with acute or convalescent COVID-19. CDR3 coding DNA: TGTGCCAGCAGCCAGACAGGTGCGTCGGAGTGCTACACCTTC. It translates to CASSQTGASECYTF.